The rows below give T cell receptor beta chains drawn from one sample of a study of patients and donors after allogeneic stem cell transplantation. TCRdb called the RT-PCR reads again in MiXCR, with one record for every CDR3 protein. This table has 400,000 to 450,000 distinct CDR3 sequences, 16% appearing once. Material for sequencing was blood, either unsorted or a sorted T cell fraction (not recorded which). These receptors all stem from a human donor who was either an allogeneic HSCT recipient or a stem cell or donor lymphocyte infusion donor (not recorded which). It is not recorded whose cells these are; they may come from a transplant donor. The CDR3 runs from the conserved cysteine through the conserved F or W. D genes are given only for firm matches. Size tells how often a clone was seen (once, few, many) or the class of an expanded clone, and some rows leave it out.

d_call j_call clone_size cdr3_length v_call cdr3_nt cdr3_aa
. TRBJ1-1 . 16 TRBV11-3 TGTGCCAGCAGCTTAAACCTCCGCTTCATGTACACTGAAGCTTTCTTT CASSLNLRFMYTEAFF
TRBD1 TRBJ1-2 . 17 TRBV28 TGTGCCAGCAGTCACCCCGCCCGACCTGACAGGGTGAAGGGCTACACCTTC CASSHPARPDRVKGYTF
. TRBJ1-4 few 13 TRBV27 TGTGCCAGCAGTTCGGGACATAATGAAAAACTGTTTTTT CASSSGHNEKLFF
TRBD1 TRBJ2-7 . 14 TRBV9 TGTGCCAGCAGCAACGACAGGGGAGGCTACGAGCAGTACTTC CASSNDRGGYEQYF
. TRBJ2-4 . 16 TRBV7-6 TGTGCCAGCAGCCCCTTCCTGGGGCCCGACGGAAACATTCAGTACTTC CASSPFLGPDGNIQYF
. TRBJ1-2 . 13 TRBV10-3 TGTGCCATCAGTGAGTCGGAAATCTATGGCTACACCTTC CAISESEIYGYTF
TRBD2 TRBJ2-2 . 18 TRBV2 TGTGCCAGCAGGACCGGGACTAGCGGGGGTCCGAGTACCGGGGAGCTGTTTTTT CASRTGTSGGPSTGELFF
. TRBJ2-3 . 15 TRBV7-6 TGTGCCAGCAGCTCATTCCAGCGAATGGCAGATACGCAGTATTTT CASSSFQRMADTQYF
. TRBJ2-1 . 12 TRBV2 TGTGCCAGCATGGGCACCGACAATGAGCAGTTCTTC CASMGTDNEQFF
TRBD1 TRBJ1-2 many 15 TRBV2 TGTGCCAGCAGAGAGGGACAGGGTGCAAACTATGGCTACACCTTC CASREGQGANYGYTF
TRBD1 TRBJ1-2 few 13 TRBV12-3/TRBV12-4 TGTGCCAGCAGGCTAGGGGGCGAGGGTGGCTACACCTTC CASRLGGEGGYTF
. TRBJ2-7 few 16 TRBV6-2/TRBV6-3 TGTGCCAGCAGTTACTCAGCGCAGGGCAGCTCCTACGAGCAGTACTTC CASSYSAQGSSYEQYF
. TRBJ1-2 . 17 TRBV7-2 TGTGCCAGCAGCTTAGGGCGCTCGGGGTCCCTAAACTATGGCTACACCTTC CASSLGRSGSLNYGYTF
. TRBJ1-5 few 13 TRBV29-1 TGCAGCGTTGACGAGGGGCGCAATCAGCCCCAGCATTTT CSVDEGRNQPQHF
. TRBJ2-1 . 14 TRBV6-5 TGTGCCAGCAGTTACTCTGGCGGAAACAATGAGCAGTTCTTC CASSYSGGNNEQFF
. TRBJ2-7 . 12 TRBV6-2/TRBV6-3 TGTGCCAGCAAATCGGACAGCTACGAGCAGTACTTC CASKSDSYEQYF
. TRBJ1-1 . 16 TRBV5-1 TGCGCCAGCAGCAGGGGGTACATGGGAAGGGGCACTGAAGCTTTCTTT CASSRGYMGRGTEAFF
. TRBJ1-5 . 14 TRBV27 TGTGCCAGCAGTTTATGGGCCTCGGGCCAGCCCCAGCATTTT CASSLWASGQPQHF
. TRBJ1-1 . 14 TRBV9 TGTGCCAGCAGCGTAGTTTCAGGGTCGATCGAAGCTTTCTTT CASSVVSGSIEAFF
TRBD2 TRBJ2-1 few 14 TRBV5-5 TGTGCCAGCAGCCTGTGGGGGACTAACAATGAGCAGTTCTTC CASSLWGTNNEQFF
. TRBJ2-2 . 14 TRBV20-1 TGCAGTGCTAGGAAAGGACGGAACACCGGGGAGCTGTTTTTT CSARKGRNTGELFF
. TRBJ2-7 few 17 TRBV20-1 TGCAGTGCTAGGACAGGTCCCCAAAGGAGTGGGTCCTACGAGCAGTACTTC CSARTGPQRSGSYEQYF
. TRBJ1-1 . 15 TRBV5-1 TGCGCCAGCAGCAAGGAAGGACAGAGATTCACTGAAGCTTTCTTT CASSKEGQRFTEAFF
TRBD2 TRBJ2-7 once 15 TRBV6-5 TGTGCCAGCAGTTACTCTCGGGGGGGCGTCCACGAGCAGTACTTC CASSYSRGGVHEQYF